These 25 T cell receptor beta chains originate from one sample sequenced in a study of blood T cell repertoires in COVID-19. Profiling relied on immunoSEQ multiplex PCR, and the TCRdb table lists in-frame clones only, not all of them. Of roughly 220,000 clones in the sample, around 84% were seen once. The specimen was peripheral blood. Receptors were obtained from a man between 25 and 39 years old with active or convalescent COVID-19.

V usage is TRBV19 and J usage is TRBJ1-1; 7 bases fit TRBD1. Trimming took 0 bases from V and 4 from J; bases not matched to a gene: 2. In germline, CDR1 is LNHDA, CDR2 SQIVND (reference sequence). This CDR3 contains 14 residues. The CDR3 bases are TGTGCCAGTAGTATAGAAGGGGGCCTCACTGAAGCTTTCTTT. It specifies CASSIEGGLTEAFF.

The V gene is TRBV5-1, the J gene TRBJ2-3; 7 bases match TRBD1. Germline V gene data show CDR1 as SGHRS and CDR2 as YFSETQ. J gave up 5 bases and V 4 bases, and 7 bases lay outside the gene matches. This CDR3 is 14 amino acids long. The CDR3 spells CASSPGQILDTQYF. The DNA of the CDR3 is TGCGCCAGCAGCCCGGGACAGATCTTAGATACGCAGTATTTT.

The chain uses TRBV27 and TRBJ2-1; tentatively, D is TRBD1 (6 bases). Between the trimmed V and J ends, which lost 3 bases and 4 bases, there was a span of 10 bases. The CDR3 spans 14 residues. Germline CDR1 and CDR2: MNHEY and SMNVEV (reference sequence). CDR3 residues: CASSFMGQYNEQFF. The CDR3 bases are TGTGCCAGCAGTTTCATGGGACAATACAATGAGCAGTTCTTC.

The rearrangement joins TRBV9 to TRBJ1-2, with 8 bases identical to TRBD1. V shed 0 bases, J shed 4 bases, and the junction held 5 bases outside the gene matches. There are 15 residues in the CDR3. In germline, CDR1 is SGDLS, CDR2 YYNGEE. CDR3 residues: CASSVGTGGAYGYTF. CDR3 nucleotides: TGTGCCAGCAGCGTAGGTACAGGGGGTGCCTATGGCTACACCTTC.

The chain combines TRBV28 with TRBJ1-1; D is perhaps TRBD1 (5 bases). From germline, CDR1 is MDHEN and CDR2 SYDVKM. The germline V and J ends were trimmed by 8 bases and 1 base, with 8 bases remaining between them. The CDR3 length is 12 residues. CDR3: CASGGGNTEAFF. CDR3 nucleotide sequence: TGTGCCAGCGGCGGGGGGAACACTGAAGCTTTCTTT.

This clone was seen only once. The rearrangement uses TRBV5-1 and TRBJ2-7, with a tentative D call TRBD1 (6 bases). Germline V gives CDR1 SGHRS, CDR2 YFSETQ. The CDR3 length is 13 residues. Trimming took 7 bases from V and 3 from J, leaving 14 bases between them. This CDR3 reads CASQTGDNYEQYF. CDR3 DNA: TGCGCCAGCCAAACCGGGGACAACTACGAGCAGTACTTC.

This rearrangement joins TRBV19 to TRBJ1-4, with D possibly being TRBD1 (6 bases). The CDR3 extends over 14 amino acids. V lost 10 bases, J lost 8 bases, and 20 bases lay in between. The germline CDR1 and CDR2 sequences are LNHDA and SQIVND (reference sequence). This CDR3 is CATRTGGLGEKLFF. CDR3 nucleotide sequence: TGTGCCACCCGGACCGGGGGGCTAGGGGAAAAACTGTTTTTT.

The gene calls are TRBV7-6 and TRBJ2-1, with 8 bases lining up with TRBD2. V was pared by 5 bases and J by 1 base, with 7 bases of the junction left unmatched. The germline gives CDR1 SGHVS, CDR2 FNYEAQ. The CDR3 is 16 amino acids. CDR3 nucleotide sequence: TGTGCCAGCAGCACCGGACTAGCTGAATCCTACAATGAGCAGTTCTTC. Encoded protein: CASSTGLAESYNEQFF.

The V and J genes are TRBV5-5 and TRBJ1-3; a possible D gene is TRBD1 (6 bases). CDR1 and CDR2 (germline): SGHKS, YYEKEE (reference sequence). V was cut by 4 bases and J by 4 bases, with 12 bases left in between. The CDR3 length is 14 residues. Written as DNA, the CDR3 is TGTGCCAGCAGCCGGTCAGGGGCCGGAAACACCATATATTTT. It is translated as CASSRSGAGNTIYF. Variable domain in full (rest from reference TRBV5-5 and TRBJ1-3): DAGVTQSPTHLIKTRGQQVTLRCSPISGHKSVSWYQQVLGQGPQFIFQYYEKEERGRGNFPDRFSARQFPNYSSELNVNALLLGDSALYLCASSRSGAGNTIYFGEGSWLTVV.

This clone occurred a few times. This chain links TRBV18 with TRBJ2-1; 12 nucleotides align to TRBD2. The CDR3 contains 16 residues. CDR1 and CDR2 (germline): KGHSH, LQKENI. Losses at the gene ends were 4 bases for V and 9 bases for J; bases not matched to a gene: 10. This CDR3 reads CASSLLSSGRAIEQFF. The CDR3 DNA reads TGTGCCAGCTCACTCTTATCTAGCGGGAGGGCGATTGAGCAGTTCTTC.

The rearrangement joins TRBV9 to TRBJ2-1; TRBD2 matches at 12 bases. Germline V gene data show CDR1 as SGDLS and CDR2 as YYNGEE. The length of the CDR3 is 15 residues. J lost 6 bases, V lost 4 bases, and 5 bases had no gene match. The DNA of the CDR3 is TGTGCCAGCAGCCTAGCGGGAGGGCCCTCCAATGAGCAGTTCTTC. This gives the protein CASSLAGGPSNEQFF.

This rearrangement joins TRBV9 to TRBJ1-1; perhaps TRBD1 as D (5 bases). V lost 1 base to trimming and J lost 4 bases, with 14 bases between them. The V gene's germline CDR1 is SGDLS and CDR2 YYNGEE. The CDR3 is 15 residues long. As DNA, the CDR3 is TGTGCCAGCAGCGTACAAGGGGCCCTCCCCACTGAAGCTTTCTTT. Residues: CASSVQGALPTEAFF.

CDR3 in DNA: TGTGCCAGCTCAGGACTAGCGGGGAAGAAGACAGATACGCAGTATTTT. It is translated as CASSGLAGKKTDTQYF. The chain has TRBV18 and TRBJ2-3, with 12 bases aligning to TRBD2. CDR1 and CDR2 (germline): KGHSH, LQKENI. The CDR3 spans 16 residues. J was trimmed by 3 bases and V by 5 bases; bases with no gene match: 6.

This chain joins TRBV28 and TRBJ2-1; D is possibly TRBD1 (5 bases). V dropped 7 bases and J dropped 3 bases, with 16 bases sitting between them. The germline gives CDR1 MDHEN, CDR2 SYDVKM. CDR3 length: 15 amino acids. CDR3 in DNA: TGTGCCAGCACGGCTTTAGGGGCTTACTACAATGAGCAGTTCTTC. Amino acids: CASTALGAYYNEQFF.

The chain uses TRBV7-2 and TRBJ2-5; TRBD1 agrees at 8 bases. The CDR3 has 14 residues. Germline CDR1 reads SGHTA; CDR2 reads FQGNSA. J lost 7 bases, V lost 5 bases, and 9 bases had no gene match. DNA for the CDR3: TGTGCCAGCAGCCCGAGGACAGGGTTGGGGACCCAGTACTTC. Protein sequence: CASSPRTGLGTQYF.

The chain is built from TRBV3-1 (or the pseudogene TRBV3-2) and TRBJ2-1; 9 bases agree with TRBD1. The CDR3 extends over 13 amino acids. The germline gives CDR1 LGHDT, CDR2 YNNKEL (reference sequence). In DNA, the CDR3 is TGTGCTACGGTCCGGACAGGGGAGGATGAGCAGTTCTTC. Protein sequence: CATVRTGEDEQFF.

The J gene is TRBJ2-7, the V gene TRBV7-9; D is perhaps TRBD1 (5 bases). The CDR3 is 14 amino acids. Trimming cost V 2 bases and J 1 base, with 9 bases left between them. CDR1 and CDR2 (germline): SEHNR, FQNEAQ (reference sequence). CDR3 in DNA: TGTGCCAGCAGCTTACAGGGTCTGTCCTACGAGCAGTACTTC. Encoded protein: CASSLQGLSYEQYF.

This chain uses TRBV24-1 with TRBJ2-1; 7 nucleotides align to TRBD1. J lost 6 bases, V lost 3 bases, and 13 bases had no gene match. The germline V gene has CDR1 KGHDR and CDR2 SFDVKD. The CDR3 length is 17 residues. CDR3 bases: TGTGCCACCAGTGATCCCGGACAGGAGAAAAGGAGCAATGAGCAGTTCTTC. This gives the protein CATSDPGQEKRSNEQFF.

V is TRBV27 and J is TRBJ1-4; D remains ambiguous. Germline loops: CDR1 MNHEY, CDR2 SMNVEV (reference sequence). Trimming took 5 bases from V and 8 from J, leaving 9 bases between them. The CDR3 totals 12 residues. Written as DNA, the CDR3 is TGTGCCAGCAGTAGGCGAGGCGAAAAACTGTTTTTT. Its translation is CASSRRGEKLFF.

The chain joins TRBV30 to TRBJ1-5, with TRBD1 as a possible D gene (6 bases). Germline assignment: CDR1 GTSNPN and CDR2 SVGIG (reference sequence). Trimming pared 2 bases from V and 11 bases from J, leaving 16 bases between. The CDR3 covers 13 residues. As DNA, the CDR3 is TGTGCCTGGAGTACGACAGGCGCCTCGACCCAGCATTTT. This codes for CAWSTTGASTQHF.

This chain connects TRBV4-1 to TRBJ1-1; a weak D match, TRBD1 (5 bases). The CDR3 is 15 amino acids. The ends were cut back, 0 bases at V and 7 bases at J, with 15 bases in the middle. In germline, CDR1 is MGHRA, CDR2 YSYEKL. The CDR3 DNA reads as TGCGCCAGCAGCCAAGATCCGGGGGACTCGATTGAAGCTTTCTTT. Protein sequence: CASSQDPGDSIEAFF.

The chain has TRBV24-1 and TRBJ1-5; perhaps TRBD1 as D (6 bases). The germline V gene encodes CDR1 KGHDR and CDR2 SFDVKD. The CDR3 is made up of 16 amino acids. Trimming stripped 4 bases from V and 4 bases from J, with 16 bases between. The CDR3, as DNA: TGTGCCACCAGTGACTCCGGACAGTTTCCGAATCAGCCCCAGCATTTT. This sequence encodes CATSDSGQFPNQPQHF.

The chain carries TRBV5-1 and TRBJ1-1, with TRBD1 as a possible D gene (6 bases). The CDR3 runs to 16 residues. In germline, CDR1 is SGHRS, CDR2 YFSETQ. Trimming took 1 base from V and 3 from J, leaving 16 bases between them. Here the CDR3 DNA reads TGCGCCAGCAGCTTGCGATACGGACAGTCGGACACTGAAGCTTTCTTT. Protein: CASSLRYGQSDTEAFF.

The rearrangement joins TRBV4-2 to TRBJ1-3, with 10 bases aligning to TRBD1. Trimming cost V 3 bases and J 4 bases; bases outside gene matches: 6. This CDR3 is built from 16 residues. Germline V lookup: CDR1 LGHNA, CDR2 YNFKEQ. CDR3 nucleotide sequence: TGTGCCAGCAGCCAGGGCGAGGGACAGGGGGGAAACACCATATATTTT. Protein: CASSQGEGQGGNTIYF.

This clone was observed a single time. The chain recombines TRBV10-3 with TRBJ2-1; perhaps TRBD1 as D (6 bases). V lost 2 bases to trimming and J lost 0 bases, with 11 bases between them. The CDR3 sequence is 16 residues long. Germline V gene lookup returns CDR1 ENHRY and CDR2 SYGVKD. The CDR3 loop is CAISERADSSYNEQFF. The CDR3 region has the DNA TGTGCCATCAGTGAGCGAGCGGACAGCTCCTACAATGAGCAGTTCTTC.